The 21 T cell receptor beta chains below come from one sample, sequenced in a study of blood T cell repertoires in COVID-19. Sequencing used immunoSEQ multiplex PCR; TCRdb keeps in-frame clones, though not all of them. The profile covers around 270,000 clones, with 88% appearing a single time and around 3.2% taken by the ten largest. The sequenced sample was PBMCs or T cells enriched from blood (not recorded which). The receptors originated from a woman aged 40 to 50 who had been exposed to COVID-19.

The chain joins TRBV15 to TRBJ1-3; D call uncertain. Per germline, CDR1 LNHNV and CDR2 YYDKDF (reference sequence). V was clipped by 9 bases and J by 0 bases, with 9 bases between them. CDR3 length: 13 residues. CDR3 sequence reads: CATTMISGNTIYF. The CDR3 nucleotides are TGTGCCACGACTATGATCTCTGGAAACACCATATATTTT.

With regard to this clone: Its ends do not fully match the called genes, so a read error is possible. CDR3 sequence: CASNLRRQEAPADF. Written as DNA, the CDR3 is TGTGCCAGCAACTTAAGGAGGCAGGAGGCCCCCGCCGACTTC. This rearrangement joins TRBV7-9 to TRBJ1-2; D is uncertain. The CDR3 has 14 amino acids. Germline V gene lookup returns CDR1 SEHNR and CDR2 FQNEAQ (reference sequence).

The V call is TRBV7-8, the J call TRBJ2-5; TRBD2 is a possible D gene (7 bases). The V and J ends lost 3 bases and 5 bases respectively, with 16 bases between them. The CDR3 is made up of 15 amino acids. Germline loops: CDR1 SGHVS, CDR2 FQNEAQ. CDR3 loop: CASSFSPGGEETQYF. The CDR3 nucleotides are TGTGCCAGCAGCTTTAGTCCGGGGGGCGAGGAGACCCAGTACTTC.

This chain connects TRBV19 to TRBJ2-1; D is undetermined. The CDR3 covers 16 residues. The V and J ends lost 9 bases and 0 bases respectively, with 18 bases between them. CDR1 and CDR2 from the germline V gene are LNHDA and SQIVND (reference sequence). The DNA of the CDR3 is TGTGCCAGCACCATTTGGGCGAGCAGCTCCTACAATGAGCAGTTCTTC. Its protein is CASTIWASSSYNEQFF. Using reference TRBV19 and TRBJ2-1 for the parts outside the CDR3, the full variable domain is DGGITQSPKYLFRKEGQNVTLSCEQNLNHDAMYWYRQDPGQGLRLIYYSQIVNDFQKGDIAEGYSVSREKKESFPLTVTSAQKNPTAFYLCASTIWASSSYNEQFFGPGTRLTVL.

The sample holds one count of this clone. This chain uses TRBV29-1 with TRBJ2-2; a weak D match, TRBD2 (5 bases). Germline lookup yields CDR1 SQVTM and CDR2 ANQGSEA. The CDR3 contains 14 residues. Trimming pared 6 bases from V and 3 bases from J, leaving 14 bases between. The DNA of the CDR3 is TGCAGCGTGGGGAGAACCATCGACACCGGGGAGCTGTTTTTT. It specifies CSVGRTIDTGELFF.

The CDR3 sequence: CASRRTLAEQFF. The CDR3 DNA is TGTGCCAGCAGGCGAACCCTCGCGGAGCAGTTCTTC. The chain has TRBV2 and TRBJ2-1; no clear D. Looked up from germline, CDR1 is SNHLY and CDR2 is FYNNEI. V lost 6 bases and J 10 bases, leaving 13 bases between the germline ends. The CDR3 extends over 12 amino acids.

In nucleotides, the CDR3 is TGTGCCAGCAGTTACCTAGGCATTAGGAACACCGATCAGCCCCAGCATTTT. Translated: CASSYLGIRNTDQPQHF. V is TRBV28 and J is TRBJ1-5; D gene ambiguous. This CDR3 is built from 17 residues. The V end lost 4 bases, the J end lost 5 bases, and 21 bases lay between the germline ends. CDR1 is MDHEN and CDR2 is SYDVKM in the germline V gene.

This clone was detected once. The rearrangement joins TRBV28 to TRBJ1-4, with D possibly TRBD1 on 6 matching bases. V was cut by 2 bases and J by 9 bases, with 19 bases left in between. The germline V gene has CDR1 MDHEN and CDR2 SYDVKM. The CDR3 runs 16 residues. The CDR3 reads CASSLVQGRGSQKLFF. The DNA for the CDR3 is TGTGCCAGCAGTTTAGTACAGGGTAGAGGGTCGCAAAAACTGTTTTTT.

The V call is TRBV3-1 (or the pseudogene TRBV3-2), the J call TRBJ2-5, with D possibly matching TRBD2 (5 bases). Per germline, CDR1 LGHDT and CDR2 YNNKEL (reference sequence). This CDR3 has 12 residues. V was trimmed by 5 bases and J by 9 bases, leaving 13 bases between them. The CDR3, as DNA: TGTGCCAGCAGCACCTCGACTATCCCCCAGTACTTC. Amino acid sequence: CASSTSTIPQYF.

This chain uses TRBV10-3 with TRBJ2-7; a possible D gene is TRBD1 (6 bases). Trimming took 8 bases from V and 3 from J, leaving 20 bases between them. Germline CDR1 and CDR2: ENHRY and SYGVKD. The CDR3 covers 15 residues. The CDR3 region has the DNA TGTGCCATCCACGGGGCGGGTCAGGGGTACTACGAGCAGTACTTC. It is translated as CAIHGAGQGYYEQYF.

The chain combines TRBV7-9 with TRBJ2-1; 8 bases are a match to TRBD2. Germline loops: CDR1 SEHNR, CDR2 FQNEAQ (reference sequence). Germline trimming cut 3 bases from V and 4 bases from J; bases unmatched to any gene: 11. The CDR3 loop spans 17 amino acids. The CDR3 coding sequence is TGTGCCAGCAGCTTCATCCCAGCTAGCGGGTCGTACAATGAGCAGTTCTTC. Translation: CASSFIPASGSYNEQFF.

This chain joins TRBV9 and TRBJ1-1, with unresolved D. Between the trimmed V and J ends, which lost 1 base and 0 bases, there was a span of 4 bases. This CDR3 has 13 residues. CDR1 and CDR2 from the germline V gene are SGDLS and YYNGEE. CDR3 loop: CASSVRVNTEAFF. CDR3 coding DNA: TGTGCCAGCAGCGTAAGAGTGAACACTGAAGCTTTCTTT.

Turning to this clone: Distinct nucleotide sequences in the sample also encode this CDR3. This chain uses TRBV6-2 or TRBV6-3 with TRBJ1-3; D is unclear. CDR3 length equals 14 residues. Germline-derived CDR1 and CDR2 are MNHEY and SVGEGT. The V gene lost 1 base and the J gene lost 1 base, with 5 bases spanning the gap. DNA for the CDR3: TGTGCCAGCAGTTACTTCGGTTCTGGAAACACCATATATTTT. Translating it yields CASSYFGSGNTIYF.

This clone turned up a few times. V usage is TRBV5-1 and J usage is TRBJ2-6; D uncertain. The germline CDR1 and CDR2 sequences are SGHRS and YFSETQ. CDR3 length: 14 amino acids. V shed 5 bases and J shed 1 base, with 7 bases lying between them. In DNA, the CDR3 is TGCGCCAGCAGGCAGTTATCTGGGGCCAACGTCCTGACTTTC. Translated: CASRQLSGANVLTF.

This clone appeared a single time. The chain couples TRBV19 to TRBJ2-1, with TRBD2 as a possible D gene (6 bases). Per the germline V gene, CDR1 is LNHDA and CDR2 is SQIVND (reference sequence). V was clipped by 7 bases and J by 3 bases, with 13 bases between them. The CDR3 spans 14 residues. The chain's CDR3 is CASKSGEGYNEQFF. The CDR3 DNA follows: TGTGCCAGTAAATCGGGAGAAGGCTACAATGAGCAGTTCTTC.

This clone came up a few times. The chain joins TRBV27 to TRBJ1-2; D may be TRBD1 (5 bases). The CDR3 has 14 residues. The germline V and J ends were trimmed by 6 bases and 7 bases, with 18 bases remaining between them. CDR1 is MNHEY, CDR2 SMNVEV, per germline (reference sequence). The CDR3 spells CASRTTVTKGGYTF. The DNA of the CDR3 is TGTGCCAGCAGGACGACAGTCACAAAGGGTGGCTACACCTTC.

This clone was counted a few times. The genes are TRBV29-1 and TRBJ2-7, with D perhaps matching TRBD1 (6 bases). Germline values: CDR1 SQVTM, CDR2 ANQGSEA. The CDR3 runs to 15 residues. V was shortened by 1 base and J by 0 bases, with 13 bases between the two germline ends. The CDR3 region has the DNA TGCAGCGTTGAAGGTCTACAGGGTAGCTCCTACGAGCAGTACTTC. This codes for CSVEGLQGSSYEQYF.

This chain joins TRBV18 and TRBJ1-4, with 7 bases matching TRBD1. Losses at the gene ends were 1 base for V and 8 bases for J; bases not matched to a gene: 4. Germline-derived CDR1 and CDR2 are KGHSH and LQKENI. This CDR3 is 14 amino acids long. The CDR3 is CASSPRDSWEKLFF. The CDR3 coding sequence is TGTGCCAGCTCACCACGGGACAGTTGGGAAAAACTGTTTTTT.

The chain is built from TRBV7-3 and TRBJ2-3; the match to TRBD1 covers 7 bases. The germline CDR1 and CDR2 sequences are SGHTA and FQGTGA. V shed 6 bases, J shed 8 bases, and the junction held 14 bases outside the gene matches. CDR3 length equals 15 residues. The CDR3 loop reads CASSPTLTGERTQYF. The CDR3 DNA reads TGTGCCAGCAGTCCCACGTTAACAGGGGAGCGTACGCAGTATTTT.

This clone came up once. The chain recombines TRBV7-2 with TRBJ1-1; 10 nucleotides agree with TRBD1. V shed 5 bases, J shed 10 bases, and the junction held 4 bases outside the gene matches. The CDR3 contains 12 residues. Germline CDR1 reads SGHTA; CDR2 reads FQGNSA. The DNA of the CDR3 is TGTGCCAGCAGCGCCGGGACAGGGGTAGCTTTCTTT. This codes for CASSAGTGVAFF.

The chain has TRBV28 and TRBJ2-7; D perhaps matches TRBD1 (6 bases). Trimming cost V 3 bases and J 0 bases, with 21 bases left between them. CDR3 length: 18 residues. Germline CDR1 and CDR2: MDHEN and SYDVKM. The CDR3 region is CASSFTPAAGQSSYEQYF. The CDR3 coding sequence is TGTGCCAGCAGTTTCACCCCCGCGGCCGGACAGAGCTCCTACGAGCAGTACTTC.